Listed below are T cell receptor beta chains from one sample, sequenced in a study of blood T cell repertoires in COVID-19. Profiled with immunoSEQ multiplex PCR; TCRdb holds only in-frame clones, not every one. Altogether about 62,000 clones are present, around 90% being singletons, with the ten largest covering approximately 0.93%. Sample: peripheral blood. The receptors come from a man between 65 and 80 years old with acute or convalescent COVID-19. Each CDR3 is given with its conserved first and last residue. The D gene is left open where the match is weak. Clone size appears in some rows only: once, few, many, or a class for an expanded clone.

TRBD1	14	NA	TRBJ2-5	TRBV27	CASSSRIQGETQYF	TGTGCCAGCAGTTCCCGAATACAGGGGGAGACCCAGTACTTC
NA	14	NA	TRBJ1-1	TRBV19	CASGHHLQYTEAFF	TGTGCCAGTGGACACCACCTCCAATACACTGAAGCTTTCTTT
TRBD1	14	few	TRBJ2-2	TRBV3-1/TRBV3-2	CASSRGQGNGELFF	TGTGCCAGCAGCCGTGGACAGGGGAACGGGGAGCTGTTTTTT
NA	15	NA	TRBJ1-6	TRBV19	CASSIRSGNNSPLHF	TGTGCCAGTAGTATCCGGTCAGGGAATAATTCACCCCTCCACTTT
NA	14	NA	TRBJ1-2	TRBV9	CASSVVTANYGYTF	TGTGCCAGCAGCGTAGTGACAGCTAACTATGGCTACACCTTC
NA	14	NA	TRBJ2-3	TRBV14	CASSSGFSTDTQYF	TGTGCCAGCAGCTCCGGTTTCAGCACAGATACGCAGTATTTT
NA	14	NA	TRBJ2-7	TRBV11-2	CASSLGPYSYEQYF	TGTGCCAGCAGCTTGGGCCCCTATTCCTACGAGCAGTACTTC
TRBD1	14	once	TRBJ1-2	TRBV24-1	CATSGTTGDYGYTF	TGTGCCACCAGTGGTACCACAGGGGACTATGGCTACACCTTC
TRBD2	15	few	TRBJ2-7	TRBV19	CASSSTGTSPSEQYF	TGTGCCAGTAGTTCTACCGGGACTAGCCCCTCCGAGCAGTACTTC
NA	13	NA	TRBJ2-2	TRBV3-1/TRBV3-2	CASSQVTSGELFF	TGTGCCAGCAGCCAAGTGACTTCCGGGGAGCTGTTTTTT
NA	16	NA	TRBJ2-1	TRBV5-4	CASSFLAVNSYNEQFF	TGTGCCAGCAGCTTTTTAGCGGTTAACTCCTACAATGAGCAGTTCTTC
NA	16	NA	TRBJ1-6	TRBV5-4	CASSGSGNLYNSPLHF	TGTGCCAGCAGTGGCTCAGGGAATTTGTATAATTCACCCCTCCACTTT
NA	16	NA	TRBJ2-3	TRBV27	CASSLITSGSTDTQYF	TGTGCCAGCAGTTTAATAACCTCCGGGAGCACAGATACGCAGTATTTT
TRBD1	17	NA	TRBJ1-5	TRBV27	CASSLGQGSGGNQPQHF	TGTGCCAGCAGTTTAGGACAGGGGTCGGGAGGCAATCAGCCCCAGCATTTT
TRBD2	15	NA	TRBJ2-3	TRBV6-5	CASSSSGGGADTQYF	TGTGCCAGCAGCTCTAGCGGGGGGGGAGCAGATACGCAGTATTTT
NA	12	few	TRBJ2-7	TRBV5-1	CASSPPGDEQYF	TGCGCCAGCAGCCCACCCGGGGACGAGCAGTACTTC
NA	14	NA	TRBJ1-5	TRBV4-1	CASSQENRAGPQHF	TGCGCCAGCAGCCAAGAAAACAGGGCAGGGCCCCAGCATTTT
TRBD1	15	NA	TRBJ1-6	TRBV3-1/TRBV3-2	CASSYGQGDNSPLHF	TGTGCCAGCAGCTACGGACAGGGGGATAATTCACCCCTCCACTTT
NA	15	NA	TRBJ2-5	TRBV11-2	CASSQTYYTQETQYF	TGTGCCAGCAGCCAAACTTACTATACACAAGAGACCCAGTACTTC
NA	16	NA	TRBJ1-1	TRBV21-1	CASTQLEAGARTEAFF	TGTGCCAGCACCCAATTGGAGGCGGGGGCTCGTACTGAAGCTTTCTTT
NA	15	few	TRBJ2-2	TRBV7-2	CASSLVRGATGELFF	TGTGCCAGCAGCTTAGTACGGGGGGCGACCGGGGAGCTGTTTTTT
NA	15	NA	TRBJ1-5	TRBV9	CASSVGQSESQPQHF	TGTGCCAGCAGCGTAGGACAGTCGGAGTCCCAGCCCCAGCATTTT
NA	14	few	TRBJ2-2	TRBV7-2	CASSWTVNTGELFF	TGTGCCAGCAGCTGGACAGTGAACACCGGGGAGCTGTTTTTT
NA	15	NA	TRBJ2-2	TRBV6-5	CASSLETGVGGELFF	TGTGCCAGCAGTTTGGAGACGGGGGTAGGCGGGGAGCTGTTTTTT
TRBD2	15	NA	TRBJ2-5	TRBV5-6	CASSLASGAPKTQYF	TGTGCCAGCAGCTTGGCTAGCGGGGCGCCCAAGACCCAGTACTTC
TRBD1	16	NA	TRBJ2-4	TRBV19	CASSRGQGIAKNIQYF	TGTGCCAGTAGTAGAGGACAGGGGATAGCCAAAAACATTCAGTACTTC
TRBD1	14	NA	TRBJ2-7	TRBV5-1	CASSGDRGPTEQYF	TGCGCCAGCAGCGGAGACAGGGGACCGACTGAGCAGTACTTC
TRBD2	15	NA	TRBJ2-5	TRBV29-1	CSVVRGGSESETQYF	TGCAGCGTTGTACGGGGAGGGAGTGAGAGTGAGACCCAGTACTTC
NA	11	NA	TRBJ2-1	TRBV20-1	CSAKSGHEQFF	TGCAGTGCTAAAAGCGGTCATGAGCAGTTCTTC
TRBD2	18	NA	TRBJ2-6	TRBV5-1	CASSLRTSGKSGANVLTF	TGCGCCAGCAGCTTGAGGACTAGCGGGAAATCAGGGGCCAACGTCCTGACTTTC
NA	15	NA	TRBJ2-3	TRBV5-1	CASRRLADSTDTQYF	TGCGCCAGCAGGCGTCTGGCGGATAGCACAGATACGCAGTATTTT
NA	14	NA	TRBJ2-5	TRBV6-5	CASSYPGVGETQYF	TGTGCCAGCAGTTACCCCGGGGTTGGGGAGACCCAGTACTTC
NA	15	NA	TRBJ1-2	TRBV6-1	CASSEAAGSHYGYTF	TGTGCCAGCAGTGAAGCCGCCGGGAGCCACTATGGCTACACCTTC